The source of this T cell receptor beta chain is a study of shared clonotypes between healthy human individuals. In the naive CD8 group, cells lacked CD45RO and were positively selected for CCR7, so terminally differentiated effector memory CD45RA+ cells were left out. In regard to this clone: This sample also contains other DNA sequences that code for the same CDR3.

The V gene lost 2 bases and the J gene lost 3 bases, with 8 bases spanning the gap. The CDR3 totals 13 residues. Germline values: CDR1 SGHTA, CDR2 FQGNSA. TCRdb keeps only in-frame clones here, not all; method: immunoSEQ multiplex PCR. The sample records roughly 2.1 million clones, about 93% being singletons. V and J are TRBV7-2 and TRBJ2-7; possible D gene TRBD2, 5 bases. This receptor was obtained from a man younger than 35 in good health. Some clones in this sample may be carry-over from other donors' samples. The sequenced material came from naive CD8+ T cells from PBMCs. CDR3 coding DNA: TGTGCCAGCAGCTTACTAGCAGGCTACGAGCAGTACTTC. Translation gives CASSLLAGYEQYF.